The 7 T cell receptor beta chains given below trace back to one sample, sequenced in a study of cytotoxic CD8 clonotypes in ibrutinib-treated CLL. This table comes from immunoSEQ multiplex PCR, and its TCRdb copy is limited to in-frame clones, with some not included. The repertoire includes about 68,000 clones, approximately 90% of them detected once, and around 3.1% sits in the top ten. The sample in question was PBMCs, obtained after 12 months of ibrutinib treatment. The origin of the receptors is a human donor with chronic lymphocytic leukemia.

The chain employs TRBV29-1 and TRBJ1-5; 7 bases align to TRBD1. Germline CDR1 SQVTM, CDR2 ANQGSEA. After removal of 6 bases from V and 2 bases from J, the junction contained 4 bases not matched to a gene. There are 13 residues in the CDR3. The CDR3 here is CSVADRGNQPQHF. DNA for the CDR3: TGCAGCGTCGCAGACAGGGGCAATCAGCCCCAGCATTTT.

V is TRBV7-3 and J is TRBJ2-3, with 9 bases fitting TRBD2. Germline V gene sequence: CDR1 SGHTA, CDR2 FQGTGA. The CDR3 runs 16 residues. Unmatched junction bases numbered 5, after V lost 0 bases and J lost 4 bases. The CDR3 nucleotides are TGTGCCAGCAGCTTAACCGGGACTAGCCTGGCAGATACGCAGTATTTT. Protein product: CASSLTGTSLADTQYF.

J is TRBJ1-1 and V is TRBV5-1; no definite D call. The CDR3 runs to 14 residues. Germline-derived CDR1 and CDR2 are SGHRS and YFSETQ. Trimming pared 1 base from V and 0 bases from J, leaving 7 bases between. CDR3 sequence (DNA): TGCGCCAGCAGCTTGCCAGCTATGAACACTGAAGCTTTCTTT. Translated: CASSLPAMNTEAFF.

The rearrangement uses TRBV29-1 and TRBJ1-2, with D possibly TRBD1 on 5 matching bases. There are 14 residues in the CDR3. Trimming took 7 bases from V and 1 from J, leaving 16 bases between them. Germline CDR1 and CDR2: SQVTM and ANQGSEA. CDR3 coding DNA: TGCAGCGCTGCCTCCTATCAGGGTAACTATGGCTACACCTTC. It specifies CSAASYQGNYGYTF. The variable domain in full, with the rest retrieved from reference TRBV29-1 and TRBJ1-2, is SAVISQKPSRDICQRGTSLTIQCQVDSQVTMMFWYRQQPGQSLTLIATANQGSEATYESGFVIDKFPISRPNLTFSTLTVSNMSPEDSSIYLCSAASYQGNYGYTFGSGTRLTVV.

CDR3 DNA sequence: TGTGCCAGTAGTATAGAATTCGCTGTGGGGGCCCAGTACTTC. This encodes CASSIEFAVGAQYF. The chain couples TRBV19 to TRBJ2-5; tentatively, D is TRBD1 or TRBD2 (5 bases each). Germline-derived CDR1 and CDR2 are LNHDA and SQIVND (reference sequence). Trimming cost V 0 bases and J 9 bases, with 14 bases left between them. The CDR3 loop spans 14 amino acids.

This clone was found once. This chain links TRBV29-1 with TRBJ1-1; no clear D gene. This CDR3 is 13 amino acids long. CDR1 is SQVTM and CDR2 is ANQGSEA in the germline V gene. V was clipped by 1 base and J by 7 bases, with 13 bases between them. The CDR3 DNA is TGCAGCGTTGAAGGAAAGGCGGCTCTTGAAGCTTTCTTT. It translates to CSVEGKAALEAFF. The full variable domain, its missing parts supplied by reference TRBV29-1 and TRBJ1-1, is SAVISQKPSRDICQRGTSLTIQCQVDSQVTMMFWYRQQPGQSLTLIATANQGSEATYESGFVIDKFPISRPNLTFSTLTVSNMSPEDSSIYLCSVEGKAALEAFFGQGTRLTVV.

This clone appeared a few times. This chain uses TRBV9 with TRBJ2-5; D remains ambiguous. Germline-derived CDR1 and CDR2 are SGDLS and YYNGEE. This CDR3 has 14 amino acids. Between the trimmed V and J ends, which lost 4 bases and 0 bases, there was a span of 10 bases. DNA of the CDR3: TGTGCCAGCAGCCCAGAAAGGTACCAAGAGACCCAGTACTTC. Its translation: CASSPERYQETQYF. The whole variable domain, remainder taken from reference TRBV9 and TRBJ2-5, is DSGVTQTPKHLITATGQRVTLRCSPRSGDLSVYWYQQSLDQGLQFLIQYYNGEERAKGNILERFSAQQFPDLHSELNLSSLELGDSALYFCASSPERYQETQYFGPGTRLLVL.